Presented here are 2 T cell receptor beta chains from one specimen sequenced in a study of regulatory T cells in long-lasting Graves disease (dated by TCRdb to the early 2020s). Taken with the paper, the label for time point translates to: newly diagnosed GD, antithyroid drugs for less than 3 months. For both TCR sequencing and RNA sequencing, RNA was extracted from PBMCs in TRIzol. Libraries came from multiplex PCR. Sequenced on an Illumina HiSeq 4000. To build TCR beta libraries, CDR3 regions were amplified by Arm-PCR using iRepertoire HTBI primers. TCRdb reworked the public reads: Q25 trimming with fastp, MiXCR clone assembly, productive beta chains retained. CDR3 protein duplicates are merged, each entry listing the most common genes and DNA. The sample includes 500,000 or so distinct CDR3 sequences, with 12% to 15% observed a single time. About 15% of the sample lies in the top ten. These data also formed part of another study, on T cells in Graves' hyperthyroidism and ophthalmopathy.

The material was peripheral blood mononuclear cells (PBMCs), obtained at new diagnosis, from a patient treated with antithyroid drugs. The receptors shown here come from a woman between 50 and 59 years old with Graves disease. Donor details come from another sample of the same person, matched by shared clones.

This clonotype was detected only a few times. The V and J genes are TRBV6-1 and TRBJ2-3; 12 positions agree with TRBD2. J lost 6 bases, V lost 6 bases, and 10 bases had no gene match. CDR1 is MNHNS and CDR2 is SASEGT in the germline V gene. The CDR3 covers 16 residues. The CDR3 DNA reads TGTGCCAGCAGCGGGACTAGCGGGTCAGTCCACGATACGCAGTATTTT. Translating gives CASSGTSGSVHDTQYF.

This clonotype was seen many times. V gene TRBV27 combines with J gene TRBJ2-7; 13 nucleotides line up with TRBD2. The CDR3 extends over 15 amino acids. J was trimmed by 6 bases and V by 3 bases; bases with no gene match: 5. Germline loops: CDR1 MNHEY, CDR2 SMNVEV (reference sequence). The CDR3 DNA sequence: TGTGCCAGCAGTTTCAGGACTAGCGGGAGCTCCGAGCAGTACTTC. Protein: CASSFRTSGSSEQYF.